This entry features one T cell receptor (beta chain) sequence. Its antigen is unknown. This entry belongs to a study of cytomegalovirus exposure and HLA in healthy donors. Germline lookup yields CDR1 MDHEN and CDR2 SYDVKM. This CDR3 spans 17 amino acids. The V end was cut by 4 bases, the J end by 1 base, with 19 bases between. Overall study results and limits: Most TCR sequences were uncommon, yet certain public TCRs appeared in many donors. Cytomegalovirus association was assigned to more than 150 TCR beta chains. Subsequent analysis of the approximately 130 validation repertoires found a tendency for first-cohort TCR clusters to co-occur.

Data came from immunoSEQ multiplex PCR; TCRdb stores just in-frame clones and leaves some out. The sample shows around 140,000 clones, 87% of them seen only once. The sequenced material came from PBMCs. This TCR was recovered from a man aged 18 to 35 in good health and CMV-seropositive. The rearrangement joins TRBV28 to TRBJ1-2, with TRBD1 as a possible D gene (6 bases). The DNA of the CDR3 is TGTGCCAGCAGTTCCTATACATACCGACAGGTTAACTATGGCTACACCTTC. This codes for CASSSYTYRQVNYGYTF.